The 21 T cell receptor beta chains below were found in one sample sequenced in a study of cytotoxic CD8 clonotypes in ibrutinib-treated CLL. Profiled with immunoSEQ multiplex PCR; TCRdb holds only in-frame clones, not every one. The repertoire consists of 160,000 or so clones, with roughly 86% occurring once and the leading ten covering roughly 2%. Source: PBMCs, taken after 12 months of ibrutinib treatment. The receptors shown here come from a human donor with chronic lymphocytic leukemia.

The chain recombines TRBV25-1 with TRBJ2-1; D is undetermined. This CDR3 spans 14 amino acids. Looked up from germline, CDR1 is MGHDK and CDR2 is SYGVNS. Trimming stripped 1 base from V and 7 bases from J, with 11 bases between. This chain's CDR3 is CASSESGRGNEQFF. In nucleotides, the CDR3 is TGTGCCAGCAGTGAATCGGGTCGTGGGAATGAGCAGTTCTTC.

The rearrangement links TRBV28 to TRBJ2-7; D remains ambiguous. The germline gives CDR1 MDHEN, CDR2 SYDVKM. This CDR3 comprises 16 residues. The V end lost 8 bases, the J end lost 2 bases, and 22 bases lay between the germline ends. The CDR3 DNA is TGTGCCAGCCAACAGCAGAGATCTGTAGTAGCCTACGAGCAGTACTTC. It is translated as CASQQQRSVVAYEQYF. Full variable domain (missing parts from reference TRBV28 and TRBJ2-7): DVKVTQSSRYLVKRTGEKVFLECVQDMDHENMFWYRQDPGLGLRLIYFSYDVKMKEKGDIPEGYSVSREKKERFSLILESASTNQTSMYLCASQQQRSVVAYEQYFGPGTRLTVT.

V usage is TRBV7-3 and J usage is TRBJ2-5; D remains ambiguous. The V end lost 4 bases, the J end lost 4 bases, and 13 bases lay between the germline ends. The CDR3 covers 14 residues. From germline, CDR1 is SGHTA and CDR2 FQGTGA. CDR3 coding DNA: TGTGCCAGCAGCTCCCTGGTCGGCGGAGAGACCCAGTACTTC. Its protein product is CASSSLVGGETQYF.

The sample holds a few counts of this clone. The chain is built from TRBV6-1 and TRBJ1-2, with D unclear. The V end lost 3 bases, the J end lost 6 bases, and 11 bases lay between the germline ends. The CDR3 extends over 13 amino acids. Germline CDR1 is MNHNS and CDR2 is SASEGT. This CDR3 is CASSDRRTDGYTF. The CDR3 nucleotides read TGTGCCAGCAGTGATCGTAGGACCGATGGCTACACCTTC.

The chain carries TRBV11-2 and TRBJ2-3, with D tentatively TRBD1 or TRBD2 (5 bases each). The CDR3 consists of 16 residues. Per germline, CDR1 SGHAT and CDR2 FQNNGV. Between the trimmed V and J ends, which lost 3 bases and 2 bases, there was a span of 15 bases. CDR3 region: CASSLGVETNTDTQYF. CDR3 bases: TGTGCCAGCAGCTTGGGGGTAGAGACCAACACAGATACGCAGTATTTT.

This chain connects TRBV18 to TRBJ2-1; 8 nucleotides align to TRBD2. The CDR3 has 17 amino acids. J gave up 4 bases and V 1 base, and 9 bases lay outside the gene matches. Germline lookup yields CDR1 KGHSH and CDR2 LQKENI. The CDR3 DNA reads TGTGCCAGCTCACCACGTCGGGGGGGCCCTCTGTACAATGAGCAGTTCTTC. It yields the protein CASSPRRGGPLYNEQFF.

This clone occurred once. The V gene is TRBV4-3, the J gene TRBJ2-3; tentative D call: TRBD2 (6 bases). Germline V gene sequence: CDR1 LGHNA, CDR2 YSLEER. Trimming left V 4 bases short and J 1 base short, with 12 bases between. CDR3 size: 15 residues. The CDR3 reads CASSLERAGTDTQYF. The CDR3 DNA is TGCGCCAGCAGCCTCGAGCGGGCTGGCACAGATACGCAGTATTTT.

The chain is built from TRBV13 and TRBJ2-7; perhaps TRBD2 as D (6 bases). The CDR3 runs to 17 residues. Trimming took off 1 base at V and 1 base at J, with 17 bases between the two ends. Germline loops: CDR1 PRHDT, CDR2 FYEKMQ (reference sequence). The CDR3 DNA sequence: TGTGCCAGCAGCTTAGCGTCAGGGAGGTCCCGTTCCTACGAGCAGTACTTC. Protein: CASSLASGRSRSYEQYF. Supplemented by reference TRBV13 and TRBJ2-7, the full variable domain reads AAGVIQSPRHLIKEKRETATLKCYPIPRHDTVYWYQQGPGQDPQFLISFYEKMQSDKGSIPDRFSAQQFSDYHSELNMSSLELGDSALYFCASSLASGRSRSYEQYFGPGTRLTVT.

This clone came up once. The chain couples TRBV7-9 to TRBJ2-3; D is unclear. The germline CDR1 and CDR2 sequences are SEHNR and FQNEAQ (reference sequence). V lost 5 bases to trimming and J lost 7 bases, with 10 bases between them. The CDR3 totals 12 residues. The CDR3 sequence: CASSLDGHTQYF. The CDR3 bases are TGTGCCAGCAGCCTAGACGGCCATACGCAGTATTTT.

The rearrangement uses TRBV11-2 and TRBJ2-7; 10 bases are a match to TRBD2. The CDR3 runs 15 residues. Germline loops: CDR1 SGHAT, CDR2 FQNNGV. V lost 5 bases, J lost 2 bases, and 6 bases stayed unmatched. The CDR3 nucleotides are TGTGCCAGCAGCATAGGACTAGCGGAAACCTACGAGCAGTACTTC. It translates to CASSIGLAETYEQYF.

The V gene is TRBV19, the J gene TRBJ1-4; the D gene is possibly TRBD1 (5 bases). Germline V gene data show CDR1 as LNHDA and CDR2 as SQIVND (reference sequence). This CDR3 has 14 amino acids. Deletions cut 6 bases from V and 6 bases from J, with 14 bases between. CDR3 in amino acids: CASSISPTDEKLFF. The CDR3 DNA sequence: TGTGCCAGTAGCATCTCCCCGACAGATGAAAAACTGTTTTTT. Variable domain in full (rest from reference TRBV19 and TRBJ1-4): DGGITQSPKYLFRKEGQNVTLSCEQNLNHDAMYWYRQDPGQGLRLIYYSQIVNDFQKGDIAEGYSVSREKKESFPLTVTSAQKNPTAFYLCASSISPTDEKLFFGSGTQLSVL.

The chain combines TRBV11-2 with TRBJ2-7, with D maybe TRBD2 (6 bases). Germline V CDR1 and CDR2: SGHAT, FQNNGV. With 5 bases removed from V and 2 bases from J, the gap between germline ends came to 13 bases. This CDR3 comprises 14 residues. The CDR3 reads CASSQLASAYEQYF. CDR3 in DNA: TGTGCCAGCAGCCAACTAGCTTCCGCCTACGAGCAGTACTTC.

V gene TRBV21-1 combines with J gene TRBJ1-2. TRBV21-1 is tagged as a pseudogene. CDR3 length: 15 amino acids. The CDR3 sequence: CASSKAPRTQSGYTF. Written as DNA, the CDR3 is TGTGCCAGCAGCAAAGCTCCCAGGACGCAAAGTGGCTACACCTTC.

The chain joins TRBV14 to TRBJ2-7; D not resolved. The germline V gene has CDR1 SGHDN and CDR2 FVKESK. This CDR3 comprises 13 residues. Trimming stripped 1 base from V and 1 base from J, with 5 bases between. CDR3 bases: TGTGCCAGCAGCCAAGGTGATTCCTACGAGCAGTACTTC. It specifies CASSQGDSYEQYF.

This chain connects TRBV4-3 to TRBJ2-7; 13 bases are shared with TRBD2. The CDR3 sequence is 13 residues long. V shed 4 bases, J shed 7 bases, and the junction held 1 base outside the gene matches. CDR1 and CDR2 from the germline V gene are LGHNA and YSLEER. The CDR3 is CASSRGLAGEQYF. The DNA for the CDR3 is TGCGCCAGCAGCCGGGGACTAGCGGGGGAGCAGTACTTC.

The gene calls are TRBV9 and TRBJ2-6; D is undetermined. Trimming cost V 4 bases and J 0 bases, with 14 bases left between them. Looked up from germline, CDR1 is SGDLS and CDR2 is YYNGEE. The CDR3 sequence is 17 residues long. CDR3 loop: CASSILAWGSGANVLTF. The CDR3 DNA follows: TGTGCCAGCAGCATCCTTGCTTGGGGCTCTGGGGCCAACGTCCTGACTTTC.

This clone was picked up one time. The chain recombines TRBV5-6 with TRBJ1-1, with a tentative D call TRBD1 (5 bases). V dropped 1 base and J dropped 5 bases, with 12 bases sitting between them. The CDR3 covers 14 residues. Germline V gene sequence: CDR1 SGHDT, CDR2 YYEEEE. The CDR3 DNA follows: TGTGCCAGCAGCTTGAGGGGAGACGGAACTGAAGCTTTCTTT. Protein product: CASSLRGDGTEAFF. The entire variable domain, with the rest obtained from reference TRBV5-6 and TRBJ1-1, is as follows: DAGVTQSPTHLIKTRGQQVTLRCSPKSGHDTVSWYQQALGQGPQFIFQYYEEEERQRGNFPDRFSGHQFPNYSSELNVNALLLGDSALYLCASSLRGDGTEAFFGQGTRLTVV.

The rearrangement joins TRBV29-1 to TRBJ2-1, with 7 bases aligning to TRBD2. The germline gives CDR1 SQVTM, CDR2 ANQGSEA. CDR3 length equals 11 residues. V lost 7 bases and J lost 6; bases outside the gene matches: 3. For the CDR3, the DNA is TGCAGCGGAGGACTAGTCAATGAGCAGTTCTTC. This codes for CSGGLVNEQFF.

Remarks on this clone: Because the CDR3's place on the DNA is in doubt, the DNA is left out and the CDR3 is given as listed by TCRdb. The V call is TRBV21-1, the J call TRBJ1-5; the table's D gene call, TRBD1, was not cross checked with the DNA. TRBV21-1 is assigned pseudogene status. Ends included, the CDR3 has 22 residues. The CDR3 sequence is CASSKNHKFGTGIPHSNQPQHF.

In its sample, this clone was seen a few times. CDR3 DNA sequence: TGTGCCAGCAGTCCCCTGGACAGGGAGAACTATGGCTACACCTTC. Amino acid sequence: CASSPLDRENYGYTF. The V call is TRBV6-6, the J call TRBJ1-2, with TRBD1 matching over 8 bases. Germline CDR1 reads MNHNY; CDR2 reads SVGAGI (reference sequence). J was trimmed by 2 bases and V by 5 bases; bases with no gene match: 7. The CDR3 loop spans 15 amino acids.

This chain joins TRBV28 and TRBJ1-2; 7 nucleotides match TRBD1. Germline V gene data show CDR1 as MDHEN and CDR2 as SYDVKM. This CDR3 has 13 residues. The V segment lost 6 bases and the J segment 3 bases; nucleotides outside the gene matches: 4. The CDR3 here is CASRIQGYYGYTF. CDR3 nucleotide sequence: TGTGCCAGCAGGATACAGGGGTACTATGGCTACACCTTC.